A single T cell receptor beta chain is shown here with its context. This sample stems from a study of blood T cell repertoires in COVID-19. This CDR3 region has 19 residues. The ends lost 5 bases at V and 3 bases at J; junction bases unmatched: 21. Germline V gives CDR1 SEHNR, CDR2 FQNEAQ (reference sequence). TCRdb keeps only in-frame clones here, not all; method: immunoSEQ multiplex PCR. The profile shows roughly 390,000 clones, around 84% of them singletons. The sample consisted of peripheral blood. The genes are TRBV7-9 and TRBJ2-5; 7 positions agree with TRBD1. The sequence derives from a woman younger than 30 with acute or convalescent COVID-19. The CDR3 protein is CASSRTNDRETGSKETQYF. CDR3 sequence (DNA): TGTGCCAGCAGCAGAACTAATGACAGAGAGACAGGGTCAAAAGAGACCCAGTACTTC.